These 32 T cell receptor beta chains were sequenced from one sample in a study of shared clonotypes between healthy human individuals. Profiling relied on immunoSEQ multiplex PCR, and the TCRdb table lists in-frame clones only, not all of them. The data contain about 1.5 million clones, roughly 96% of them singletons. Sequencing was done on a sample of naive CD4+ T cells sorted from blood. This sample's subset: CD45RA+ positively selected. The source of these receptors is a man aged 30-40 years in good health.

This rearrangement joins TRBV4-1 to TRBJ2-2; 14 nucleotides align to TRBD2. V shed 1 base and J 7 bases; nucleotides not matched to a gene: 20. CDR1 MGHRA and CDR2 YSYEKL come from the germline V gene. There are 22 residues in the CDR3. The CDR3 DNA reads as TGCGCCAGCAGCCAAGTGATCCCTTTACCGGGACTAGCGGGAGTAAGGGGCGGGGAGCTGTTTTTT. Translating it yields CASSQVIPLPGLAGVRGGELFF.

The genes are TRBV19 and TRBJ1-5, with D unclear. V lost 2 bases to trimming and J lost 7 bases, with 12 bases between them. The length of the CDR3 is 14 residues. CDR1 is LNHDA, CDR2 SQIVND, per germline (reference sequence). Here the CDR3 reads CASSIFQSDQPQHF. CDR3 nucleotides: TGTGCCAGTAGTATATTCCAGTCCGACCAGCCCCAGCATTTT.

V is TRBV5-1 and J is TRBJ2-7, with TRBD1 as a possible D gene (6 bases). CDR3 length equals 15 residues. Per the germline V gene, CDR1 is SGHRS and CDR2 is YFSETQ. The V and J ends lost 4 bases and 2 bases respectively, with 16 bases between them. CDR3 protein: CASSPGTHRTYEQYF. The DNA for the CDR3 is TGCGCCAGCAGCCCGGGGACACATAGGACCTACGAGCAGTACTTC.

The V call is TRBV30, the J call TRBJ2-2; no clear D gene. V dropped 3 bases and J dropped 1 base, with 6 bases sitting between them. This CDR3 is built from 13 residues. Looked up from germline, CDR1 is GTSNPN and CDR2 is SVGIG (reference sequence). The CDR3 coding sequence is TGTGCCTGGAGGAACGGGAACACCGGGGAGCTGTTTTTT. Its translation: CAWRNGNTGELFF.

V gene TRBV5-4 combines with J gene TRBJ1-1; 7 positions match TRBD1. Germline CDR1 reads SGHNT; CDR2 reads YYREEE (reference sequence). With V trimmed by 6 bases and J by 1 base, 12 bases remained unmatched. The CDR3 totals 16 residues. In DNA, the CDR3 is TGTGCCAGCACCTCGTTACAGGGGCTAGGGAACACTGAAGCTTTCTTT. Encoded protein: CASTSLQGLGNTEAFF.

V is TRBV18 and J is TRBJ2-3; TRBD2 might be the D (6 bases). This CDR3 has 15 residues. The germline V and J ends were trimmed by 6 bases and 6 bases, with 19 bases remaining between them. Germline lookup yields CDR1 KGHSH and CDR2 LQKENI. CDR3 nucleotide sequence: TGTGCCAGCTCCCCGACCTCGACTAGTTGGGATACGCAGTATTTT. Protein sequence: CASSPTSTSWDTQYF.

The chain recombines TRBV14 with TRBJ2-6, with TRBD2 matching over 9 bases. The J segment lost 4 bases and the V segment lost 3 bases, leaving 10 bases of the junction unmatched. Per the germline V gene, CDR1 is SGHDN and CDR2 is FVKESK. The CDR3 sequence is 18 residues long. CDR3 residues: CASSHNIAGVGGANVLTF. Here the CDR3 DNA reads TGTGCCAGCAGCCATAATATAGCGGGAGTTGGAGGGGCCAACGTCCTGACTTTC.

With regard to this clone: Distinct nucleotide sequences in the sample also encode this CDR3. The chain employs TRBV5-1 and TRBJ2-3, with TRBD2 matching over 12 bases. The CDR3 sequence is 15 residues long. V trimming: 1 base; J trimming: 3 bases; junction bases outside the gene matches: 0. Germline V CDR1 and CDR2: SGHRS, YFSETQ. CDR3 DNA sequence: TGCGCCAGCAGCTTGACTAGCGGGAGGACAGATACGCAGTATTTT. This encodes CASSLTSGRTDTQYF.

The chain couples TRBV10-1 to TRBJ1-1, with D maybe TRBD1 (5 bases). Deletions cut 2 bases from V and 0 bases from J, with 7 bases between. The germline V gene has CDR1 WNHNN and CDR2 SYGVQD (reference sequence). CDR3 size: 14 residues. The CDR3 reads CASSENRLNTEAFF. In DNA, the CDR3 is TGCGCCAGCAGTGAGAACAGGCTGAACACTGAAGCTTTCTTT.

The V call is TRBV5-6, the J call TRBJ2-7; 8 bases fit TRBD1. This CDR3 contains 13 residues. Germline values: CDR1 SGHDT, CDR2 YYEEEE. The V gene end was trimmed by 2 bases and the J gene end by 4 bases; junction bases not matched to a gene: 2. The CDR3 nucleotides read TGTGCCAGCAGCTTCTGGACAGGGTACGAGCAGTACTTC. The encoded protein is CASSFWTGYEQYF.

The CDR3 coding sequence is TGTGCCAGCAGCTCCGAACACGGCGTGTTCTTC. Amino acids: CASSSEHGVFF. The chain carries TRBV7-8 and TRBJ2-1, with D hard to call. Germline-derived CDR1 and CDR2 are SGHVS and FQNEAQ. The CDR3 has 11 amino acids. Trimming removed 4 bases from V and 15 bases from J, with 13 bases in between.

This chain links TRBV5-1 with TRBJ2-3; D may be TRBD1 or TRBD2 (5 bases each). The V gene lost 8 bases and the J gene lost 4 bases, with 17 bases spanning the gap. There are 14 residues in the CDR3. CDR1 and CDR2 from the germline V gene are SGHRS and YFSETQ. The CDR3 DNA follows: TGCGCCAGTAACCTAGCTGGGGGACCAGATACGCAGTATTTT. Protein: CASNLAGGPDTQYF.

The CDR3 sequence: CASSLPRPQGVGKSSYNEQFF. The CDR3 DNA sequence: TGCGCCAGCAGCTTGCCTAGACCGCAAGGAGTGGGAAAAAGCTCCTACAATGAGCAGTTCTTC. The chain is built from TRBV5-1 and TRBJ2-1, with D unresolved. The CDR3 extends over 21 amino acids. Germline values: CDR1 SGHRS, CDR2 YFSETQ. V gave up 1 base and J gave up 0 bases, with 26 bases separating them.

A few counts support this clone. V gene TRBV2 combines with J gene TRBJ1-5; D is undetermined. The V and J ends lost 6 bases and 0 bases respectively, with 9 bases between them. CDR3 size: 14 residues. CDR1 and CDR2 (germline): SNHLY, FYNNEI. The CDR3 sequence: CASRTQDSNQPQHF. CDR3 bases: TGTGCCAGCAGAACCCAGGATAGCAATCAGCCCCAGCATTTT.

This clone was picked up one time. The genes are TRBV7-2 and TRBJ2-3, with TRBD1 matching over 7 bases. From germline, CDR1 is SGHTA and CDR2 FQGNSA. CDR3 size: 16 residues. The J segment lost 1 base and the V segment lost 4 bases, leaving 8 bases of the junction unmatched. The CDR3, as DNA: TGTGCCAGCAGCTACAACAGGGGACCCGGCACAGATACGCAGTATTTT. This sequence encodes CASSYNRGPGTDTQYF.

This chain links TRBV28 with TRBJ1-2, with a possible D match to TRBD1 (6 bases). This CDR3 is built from 16 residues. Trimming removed 9 bases from V and 4 bases from J, with 24 bases in between. Germline CDR1 MDHEN, CDR2 SYDVKM. In DNA form, the CDR3 reads TGTGCCAGTCGTCTCAGGGACACCGCTTTCTTCTATGGCTACACCTTC. It encodes CASRLRDTAFFYGYTF.

The genes are TRBV6-1 and TRBJ2-1; D is unresolved. Germline CDR1 and CDR2: MNHNS and SASEGT. The CDR3 length is 15 residues. Trimming removed 1 base at V and 10 bases at J, with 17 bases between. The CDR3 DNA is TGTGCCAGCAGTGAAGTTCGACTGGGGAATAGGGAGCAGTTCTTC. Its protein is CASSEVRLGNREQFF.

V is TRBV7-2 and J is TRBJ2-7; D ambiguous. This CDR3 spans 10 amino acids. The V gene lost 8 bases and the J gene lost 3 bases, with 5 bases spanning the gap. Germline CDR1 is SGHTA and CDR2 is FQGNSA. The CDR3 loop is CASGNYEQYF. CDR3 DNA sequence: TGTGCCAGCGGCAACTACGAGCAGTACTTC.

The rearrangement joins TRBV18 to TRBJ2-1, with no clear D. The ends were cut back, 6 bases at V and 9 bases at J, with 12 bases in the middle. CDR3 size: 12 residues. Germline V gives CDR1 KGHSH, CDR2 LQKENI. CDR3 residues: CASSDPSGEQFF. The CDR3 coding sequence is TGTGCCAGCTCGGACCCGTCAGGTGAGCAGTTCTTC.

The J gene is TRBJ2-7, the V gene TRBV28; D gene unclear. V lost 3 bases to trimming and J lost 3 bases, with 15 bases between them. CDR1 and CDR2 (germline): MDHEN, SYDVKM. The CDR3 sequence is 15 residues long. CDR3 coding DNA: TGTGCCAGCAGTTTTCGCTTCGACTTTTTCTACGAGCAGTACTTC. It translates to CASSFRFDFFYEQYF. Together with reference TRBV28 and TRBJ2-7, the CDR3 gives the full variable domain: DVKVTQSSRYLVKRTGEKVFLECVQDMDHENMFWYRQDPGLGLRLIYFSYDVKMKEKGDIPEGYSVSREKKERFSLILESASTNQTSMYLCASSFRFDFFYEQYFGPGTRLTVT.

This clone was seen only once. The chain combines TRBV10-2 with TRBJ1-4; 7 bases match TRBD1. The CDR3 spans 16 residues. Trimming removed 8 bases from V and 5 bases from J; junction bases left unmatched: 14. CDR1 is WSHSY and CDR2 is SAAADI in the germline V gene. The CDR3 coding sequence is TGCGCCAGCTCTCGCGGCCAATACAGGGGAAATGAAAAACTGTTTTTT. It translates to CASSRGQYRGNEKLFF.

The chain recombines TRBV5-1 with TRBJ1-3; possible D gene TRBD1, 6 bases. CDR1 is SGHRS and CDR2 is YFSETQ in the germline V gene. The V and J ends lost 0 bases and 0 bases respectively, with 10 bases between them. CDR3 size: 16 residues. CDR3 region: CASSLGGASSGNTIYF. CDR3 nucleotides: TGCGCCAGCAGCTTGGGGGGGGCGAGCTCTGGAAACACCATATATTTT.

This sequence joins TRBV19 and TRBJ1-5, with D uncertain. Germline values: CDR1 LNHDA, CDR2 SQIVND (reference sequence). The CDR3 has 12 residues. The V gene lost 5 bases and the J gene lost 9 bases, with 11 bases spanning the gap. CDR3 nucleotide sequence: TGTGCCAGTAGTCCGGCGACCGGGCCCCAGCATTTT. Protein sequence: CASSPATGPQHF.

The chain recombines TRBV2 with TRBJ1-2; TRBD1 agrees at 7 bases. The CDR3 contains 13 residues. Trimming removed 7 bases from V and 4 bases from J; junction bases left unmatched: 6. CDR1 is SNHLY and CDR2 is FYNNEI in the germline V gene. CDR3 amino acids: CASTPGQSYGYTF. DNA for the CDR3: TGTGCCAGCACTCCGGGACAGTCCTATGGCTACACCTTC.

This chain links TRBV27 with TRBJ2-7; 10 bases match TRBD2. Trimming cost V 3 bases and J 6 bases; bases outside gene matches: 5. Germline V gene data show CDR1 as MNHEY and CDR2 as SMNVEV (reference sequence). The CDR3 extends over 14 amino acids. The CDR3 DNA sequence: TGTGCCAGCAGTTTTACTCGACTAGCGGGCGAGCAGTACTTC. Translated: CASSFTRLAGEQYF.

The chain has TRBV9 and TRBJ2-3; 7 bases align to TRBD2. CDR1 is SGDLS and CDR2 is YYNGEE in the germline V gene. The CDR3 is made up of 17 amino acids. Germline trimming cut 2 bases from V and 1 base from J; bases unmatched to any gene: 10. The DNA of the CDR3 is TGTGCCAGCAGCGTGAACTCTGAGCGGGATCGCACAGATACGCAGTATTTT. The encoded protein is CASSVNSERDRTDTQYF.

The rearrangement links TRBV5-1 to TRBJ2-7; perhaps D is TRBD1 or TRBD2 (5 bases each). V was cut by 4 bases and J by 5 bases, with 13 bases left in between. Germline V gene lookup returns CDR1 SGHRS and CDR2 YFSETQ. CDR3 length: 13 residues. CDR3 in amino acids: CASSGLGANEQYF. The CDR3 DNA reads TGCGCCAGCAGCGGCCTCGGGGCTAACGAGCAGTACTTC.

This chain connects TRBV28 to TRBJ2-7; 9 bases match TRBD2. The germline V gene has CDR1 MDHEN and CDR2 SYDVKM. The CDR3 length is 14 residues. V was pared by 1 base and J by 3 bases, with 1 base of the junction left unmatched. CDR3 nucleotide sequence: TGTGCCAGCAGTTTATTTAGCGGGAGCTACGAGCAGTACTTC. This encodes CASSLFSGSYEQYF.

This chain links TRBV7-2 with TRBJ2-3; no clear D gene. Trimming cost V 1 base and J 6 bases, with 8 bases left between them. Germline V CDR1 and CDR2: SGHTA, FQGNSA. The CDR3 loop spans 13 amino acids. CDR3 loop: CASSLEAEDTQYF. In nucleotides, the CDR3 is TGTGCCAGCAGCTTAGAAGCTGAGGATACGCAGTATTTT.

The chain is built from TRBV25-1 and TRBJ2-7; 10 bases match TRBD1. This CDR3 has 16 amino acids. V gave up 2 bases and J gave up 4 bases; unmatched junction bases: 8. The germline V gene encodes CDR1 MGHDK and CDR2 SYGVNS. The CDR3 sequence: CASSEGWGQGSYEQYF. DNA for the CDR3: TGTGCCAGCAGTGAAGGATGGGGACAGGGGAGTTACGAGCAGTACTTC.

The chain uses TRBV11-2 and TRBJ2-3; D is uncertain. The V gene lost 2 bases and the J gene lost 3 bases, with 15 bases spanning the gap. The CDR3 contains 16 residues. Germline V lookup: CDR1 SGHAT, CDR2 FQNNGV. The CDR3 is CASSLQQSPSTDTQYF. The CDR3 nucleotides read TGTGCCAGCAGCTTACAGCAAAGCCCCTCGACAGATACGCAGTATTTT. Full variable domain (remainder filled in from reference TRBV11-2 and TRBJ2-3): EAGVAQSPRYKIIEKRQSVAFWCNPISGHATLYWYQQILGQGPKLLIQFQNNGVVDDSQLPKDRFSAERLKGVDSTLKIQPAKLEDSAVYLCASSLQQSPSTDTQYFGPGTRLTVL.

The chain recombines TRBV6-6 with TRBJ2-7; TRBD2 agrees at 9 bases. Germline CDR1 and CDR2: MNHNY and SVGAGI (reference sequence). J was trimmed by 3 bases and V by 8 bases; bases with no gene match: 11. The CDR3 loop spans 15 amino acids. The CDR3 reads CASDYAAGGRYEQYF. In nucleotides, the CDR3 is TGTGCCAGCGACTACGCGGCGGGAGGGCGCTACGAGCAGTACTTC.